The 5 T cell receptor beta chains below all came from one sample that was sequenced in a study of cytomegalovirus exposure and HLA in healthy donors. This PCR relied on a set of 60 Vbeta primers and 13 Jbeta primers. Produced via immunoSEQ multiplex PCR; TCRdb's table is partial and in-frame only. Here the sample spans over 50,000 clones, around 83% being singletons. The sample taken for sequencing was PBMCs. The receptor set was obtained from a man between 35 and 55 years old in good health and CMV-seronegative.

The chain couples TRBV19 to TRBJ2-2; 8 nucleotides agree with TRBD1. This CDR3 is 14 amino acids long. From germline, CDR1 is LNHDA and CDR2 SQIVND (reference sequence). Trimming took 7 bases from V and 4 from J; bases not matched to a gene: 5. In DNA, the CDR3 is TGTGCCAGTAACCCCGACAGGGGCACCGGGGAGCTGTTTTTT. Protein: CASNPDRGTGELFF.

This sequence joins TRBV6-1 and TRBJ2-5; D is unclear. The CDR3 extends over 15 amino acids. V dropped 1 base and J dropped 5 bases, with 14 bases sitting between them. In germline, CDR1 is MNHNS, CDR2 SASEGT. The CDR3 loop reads CASSEDVSPVETQYF. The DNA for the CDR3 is TGTGCCAGCAGTGAAGATGTGAGTCCCGTCGAGACCCAGTACTTC.

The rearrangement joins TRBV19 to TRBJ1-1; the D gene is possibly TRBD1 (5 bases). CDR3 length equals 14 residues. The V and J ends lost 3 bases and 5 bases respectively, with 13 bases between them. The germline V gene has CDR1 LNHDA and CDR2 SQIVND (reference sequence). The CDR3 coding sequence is TGTGCCAGTAGTATGTCCGGCAGGGCGACTGAAGCTTTCTTT. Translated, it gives CASSMSGRATEAFF. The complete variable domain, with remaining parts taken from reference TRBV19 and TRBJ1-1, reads DGGITQSPKYLFRKEGQNVTLSCEQNLNHDAMYWYRQDPGQGLRLIYYSQIVNDFQKGDIAEGYSVSREKKESFPLTVTSAQKNPTAFYLCASSMSGRATEAFFGQGTRLTVV.

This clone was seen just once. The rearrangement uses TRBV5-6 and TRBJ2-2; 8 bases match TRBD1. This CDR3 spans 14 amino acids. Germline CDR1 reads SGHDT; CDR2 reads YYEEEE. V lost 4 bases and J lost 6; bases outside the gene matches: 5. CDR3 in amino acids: CASSPDRVAGELFF. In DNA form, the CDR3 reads TGTGCCAGCAGCCCGGACAGGGTGGCCGGGGAGCTGTTTTTT.

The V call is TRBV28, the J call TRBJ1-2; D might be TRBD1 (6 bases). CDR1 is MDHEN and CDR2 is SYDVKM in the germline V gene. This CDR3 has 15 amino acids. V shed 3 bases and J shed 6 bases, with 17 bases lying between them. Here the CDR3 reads CASSFLAGVGHGYTF. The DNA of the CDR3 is TGTGCCAGCAGTTTTTTAGCAGGGGTAGGACATGGCTACACCTTC.